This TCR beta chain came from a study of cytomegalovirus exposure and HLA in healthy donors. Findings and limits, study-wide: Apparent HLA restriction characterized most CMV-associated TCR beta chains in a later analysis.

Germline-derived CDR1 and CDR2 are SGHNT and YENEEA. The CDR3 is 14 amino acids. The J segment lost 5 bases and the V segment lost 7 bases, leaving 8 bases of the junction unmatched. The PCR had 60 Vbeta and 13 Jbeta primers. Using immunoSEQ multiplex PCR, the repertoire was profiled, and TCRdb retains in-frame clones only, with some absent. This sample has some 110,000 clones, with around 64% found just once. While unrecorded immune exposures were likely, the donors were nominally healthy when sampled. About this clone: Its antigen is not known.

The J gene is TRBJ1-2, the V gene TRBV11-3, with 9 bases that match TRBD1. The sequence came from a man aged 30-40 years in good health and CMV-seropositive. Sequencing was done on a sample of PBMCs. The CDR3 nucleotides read TGTGCCAGCAAGGTGGTCGGGACAGGGTATGGCTACACCTTC. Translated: CASKVVGTGYGYTF.